This T cell receptor beta chain was captured by sequencing in a study of T cells after yellow fever vaccination. Study details: Fractions of limited cellularity were prepared by means of SMART-Seq v4 Ultra Low Input.

As TCR cDNA was made by 5'RACE template switching, a universal primer site and UMIs were added. TCRdb re-called the 5' RACE reads with MiXCR, one entry per CDR3 protein. The data hold some 350,000 distinct CDR3 sequences, with 9.5% to 13% observed a single time. CDR1 MNHEY and CDR2 SVGAGI come from the germline V gene. The CDR3 contains 14 residues. Trimming shortened V by 0 bases and J by 5 bases, and 8 bases separated the two germline ends. This clonotype was observed a few times. The specimen was PBMCs, collected on the day of the first yellow fever vaccination. The rearrangement uses TRBV6-5 and TRBJ2-1; perhaps TRBD1 as D (6 bases). The sequence was collected from a man between 18 and 35 years old who received the YFV17D yellow fever vaccine. For the CDR3, the DNA is TGTGCCAGCAGTTACTCGGGGACACACAATGAGCAGTTCTTC. Its protein is CASSYSGTHNEQFF.